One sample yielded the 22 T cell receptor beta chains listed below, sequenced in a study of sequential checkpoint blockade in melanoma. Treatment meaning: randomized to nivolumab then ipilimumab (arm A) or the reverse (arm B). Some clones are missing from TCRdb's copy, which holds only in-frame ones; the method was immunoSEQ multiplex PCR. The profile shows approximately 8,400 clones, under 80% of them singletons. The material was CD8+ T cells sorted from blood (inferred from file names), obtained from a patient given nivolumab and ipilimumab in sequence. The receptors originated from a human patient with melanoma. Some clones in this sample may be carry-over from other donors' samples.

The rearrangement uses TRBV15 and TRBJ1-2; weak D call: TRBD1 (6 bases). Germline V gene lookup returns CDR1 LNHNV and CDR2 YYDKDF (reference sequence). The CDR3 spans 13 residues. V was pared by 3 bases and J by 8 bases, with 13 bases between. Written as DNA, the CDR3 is TGTGCCACCAGCAGCAGGGGTGAAGTCGGCTACACCTTC. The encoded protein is CATSSRGEVGYTF.

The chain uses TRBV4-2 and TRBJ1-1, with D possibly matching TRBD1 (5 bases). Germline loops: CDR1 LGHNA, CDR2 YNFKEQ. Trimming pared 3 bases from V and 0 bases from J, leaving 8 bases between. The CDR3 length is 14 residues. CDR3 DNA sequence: TGTGCCAGCAGCCAGACAGAGCTGAACACTGAAGCTTTCTTT. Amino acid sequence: CASSQTELNTEAFF.

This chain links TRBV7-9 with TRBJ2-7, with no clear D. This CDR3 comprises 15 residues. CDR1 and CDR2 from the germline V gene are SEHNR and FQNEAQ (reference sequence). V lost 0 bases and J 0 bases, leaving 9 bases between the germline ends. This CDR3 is CASSLAIDTSYEQYF. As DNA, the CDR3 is TGTGCCAGCAGCTTAGCTATCGACACCTCCTACGAGCAGTACTTC.

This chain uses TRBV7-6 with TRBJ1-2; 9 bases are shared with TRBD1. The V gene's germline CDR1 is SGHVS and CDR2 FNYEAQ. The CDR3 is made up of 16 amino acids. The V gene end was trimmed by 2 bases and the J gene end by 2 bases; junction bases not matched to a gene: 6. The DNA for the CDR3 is TGTGCCAGCAGCTTATTGTTGACAGGGGGGAACTATGGCTACACCTTC. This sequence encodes CASSLLLTGGNYGYTF.

This CDR3 reads CASSPNLGQSNQPQHF. CDR3 bases: TGTGCCAGCAGTCCCAACCTGGGACAGAGCAATCAGCCCCAGCATTTT. The chain uses TRBV27 and TRBJ1-5, with 7 bases lining up with TRBD1. The V segment lost 5 bases and the J segment 1 base; nucleotides outside the gene matches: 8. Germline V gene sequence: CDR1 MNHEY, CDR2 SMNVEV (reference sequence). CDR3 length: 16 amino acids.

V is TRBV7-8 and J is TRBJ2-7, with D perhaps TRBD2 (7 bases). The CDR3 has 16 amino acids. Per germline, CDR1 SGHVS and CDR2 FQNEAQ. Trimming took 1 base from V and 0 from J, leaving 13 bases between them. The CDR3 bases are TGTGCCAGCAGCTTAGGAGGGAGGGGGAGCTCCTACGAGCAGTACTTC. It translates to CASSLGGRGSSYEQYF. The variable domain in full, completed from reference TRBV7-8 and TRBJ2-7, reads GAGVSQSPRYKVAKRGQDVALRCDPISGHVSLFWYQQALGQGPEFLTYFQNEAQLDKSGLPSDRFFAERPEGSVSTLKIQRTQQEDSAVYLCASSLGGRGSSYEQYFGPGTRLTVT.

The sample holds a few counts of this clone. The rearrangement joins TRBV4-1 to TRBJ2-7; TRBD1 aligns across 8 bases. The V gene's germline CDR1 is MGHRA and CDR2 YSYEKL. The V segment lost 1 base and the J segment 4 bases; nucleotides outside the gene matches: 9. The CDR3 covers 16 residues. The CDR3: CASSQAGRTGKYEQYF. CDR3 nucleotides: TGCGCCAGCAGCCAAGCTGGGCGGACAGGGAAATACGAGCAGTACTTC.

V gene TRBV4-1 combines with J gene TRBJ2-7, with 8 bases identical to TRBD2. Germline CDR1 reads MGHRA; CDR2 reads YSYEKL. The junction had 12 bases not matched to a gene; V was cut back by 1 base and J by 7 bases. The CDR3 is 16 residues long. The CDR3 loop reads CASSQVSTGTSYEQYF. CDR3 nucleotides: TGCGCCAGCAGCCAAGTCAGCACAGGGACTAGTTATGAGCAGTACTTC.

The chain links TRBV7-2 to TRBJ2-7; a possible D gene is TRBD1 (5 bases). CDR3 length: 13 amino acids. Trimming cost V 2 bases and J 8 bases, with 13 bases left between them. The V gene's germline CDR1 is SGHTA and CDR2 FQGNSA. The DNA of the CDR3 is TGTGCCAGCAGCTTAACTCAGGGCCACAAGCAGTACTTC. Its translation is CASSLTQGHKQYF.

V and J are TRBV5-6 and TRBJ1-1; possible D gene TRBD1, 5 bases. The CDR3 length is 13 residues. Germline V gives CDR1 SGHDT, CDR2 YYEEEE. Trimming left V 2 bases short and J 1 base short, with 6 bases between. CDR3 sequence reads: CASSFDRNTEAFF. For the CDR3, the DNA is TGTGCCAGCAGCTTCGACAGGAACACTGAAGCTTTCTTT.

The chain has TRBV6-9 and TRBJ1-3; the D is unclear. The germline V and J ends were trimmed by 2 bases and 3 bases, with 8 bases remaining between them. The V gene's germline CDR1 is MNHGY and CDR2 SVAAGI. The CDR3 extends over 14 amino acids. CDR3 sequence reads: CASSYPPGGNTIYF. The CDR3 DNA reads TGTGCCAGCAGTTATCCCCCCGGTGGAAACACCATATATTTT.

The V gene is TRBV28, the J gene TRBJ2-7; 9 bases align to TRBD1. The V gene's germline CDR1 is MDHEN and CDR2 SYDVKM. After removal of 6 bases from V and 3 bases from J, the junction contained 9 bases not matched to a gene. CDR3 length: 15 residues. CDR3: CASRLTGTGYYEQYF. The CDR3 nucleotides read TGTGCCAGCAGGCTCACCGGGACAGGGTACTACGAGCAGTACTTC.

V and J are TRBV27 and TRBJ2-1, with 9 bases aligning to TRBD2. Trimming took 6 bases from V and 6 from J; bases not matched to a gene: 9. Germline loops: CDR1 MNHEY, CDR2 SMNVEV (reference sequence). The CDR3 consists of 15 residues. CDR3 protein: CASSLIAGDPNEQFF. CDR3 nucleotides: TGTGCCAGCAGCCTAATAGCGGGGGATCCCAATGAGCAGTTCTTC.

CDR3 nucleotide sequence: TGCGCCAGCAGCCAAGATCGGGACAGGGTGCAGGGCTACACCTTC. Its protein product is CASSQDRDRVQGYTF. The rearrangement uses TRBV4-3 and TRBJ1-2; 9 nucleotides line up with TRBD1. Unmatched junction bases numbered 7, after V lost 0 bases and J lost 8 bases. The CDR3 length is 15 residues. Germline V gives CDR1 LGHNA, CDR2 YSLEER.

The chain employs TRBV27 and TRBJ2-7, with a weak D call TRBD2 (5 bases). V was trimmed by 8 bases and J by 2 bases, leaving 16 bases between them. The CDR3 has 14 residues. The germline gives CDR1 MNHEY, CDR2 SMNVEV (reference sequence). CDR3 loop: CASDAPGVPYEQYF. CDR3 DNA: TGTGCCAGCGACGCCCCCGGGGTCCCCTACGAGCAGTACTTC.

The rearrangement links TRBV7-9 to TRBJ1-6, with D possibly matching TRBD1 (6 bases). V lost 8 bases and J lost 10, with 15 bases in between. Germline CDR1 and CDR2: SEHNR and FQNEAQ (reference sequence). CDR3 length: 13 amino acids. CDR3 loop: CASYGGGASPLHF. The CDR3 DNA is TGTGCCAGCTATGGAGGGGGGGCATCACCCCTCCACTTT.

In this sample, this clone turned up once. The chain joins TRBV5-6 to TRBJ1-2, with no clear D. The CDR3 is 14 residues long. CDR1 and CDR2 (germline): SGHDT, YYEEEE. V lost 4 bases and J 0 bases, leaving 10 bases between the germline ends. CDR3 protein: CASSEGLTNYGYTF. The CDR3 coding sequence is TGTGCCAGCAGCGAGGGTTTGACTAACTATGGCTACACCTTC.

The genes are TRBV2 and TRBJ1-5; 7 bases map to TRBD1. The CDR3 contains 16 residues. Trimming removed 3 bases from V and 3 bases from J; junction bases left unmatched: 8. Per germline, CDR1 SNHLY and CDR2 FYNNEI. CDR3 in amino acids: CASSDVQGLINQPQHF. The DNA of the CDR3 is TGTGCCAGCAGTGACGTACAGGGGCTAATCAATCAGCCCCAGCATTTT.

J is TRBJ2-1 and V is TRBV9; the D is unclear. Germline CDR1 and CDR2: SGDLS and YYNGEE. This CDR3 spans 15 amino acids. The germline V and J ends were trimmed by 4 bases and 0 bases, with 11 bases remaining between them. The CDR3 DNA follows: TGTGCCAGCAGCCCTCGCCTAAGCTCCTACAATGAGCAGTTCTTC. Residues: CASSPRLSSYNEQFF.

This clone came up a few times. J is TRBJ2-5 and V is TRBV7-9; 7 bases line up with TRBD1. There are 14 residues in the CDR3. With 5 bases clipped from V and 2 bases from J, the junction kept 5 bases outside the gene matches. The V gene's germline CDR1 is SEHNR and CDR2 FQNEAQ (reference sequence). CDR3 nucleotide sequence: TGTGCCAGCAGCCAAAAGGGACAGCAAGAGACCCAGTACTTC. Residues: CASSQKGQQETQYF. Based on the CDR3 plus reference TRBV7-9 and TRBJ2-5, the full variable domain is DTGVSQNPRHKITKRGQNVTFRCDPISEHNRLYWYRQTLGQGPEFLTYFQNEAQLEKSRLLSDRFSAERPKGSFSTLEIQRTEQGDSAMYLCASSQKGQQETQYFGPGTRLLVL.

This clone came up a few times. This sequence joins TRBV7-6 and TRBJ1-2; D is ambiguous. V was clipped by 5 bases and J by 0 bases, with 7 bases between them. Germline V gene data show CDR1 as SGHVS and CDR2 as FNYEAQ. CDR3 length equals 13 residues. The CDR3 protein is CASSPGPNYGYTF. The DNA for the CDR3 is TGTGCCAGCAGCCCTGGGCCTAACTATGGCTACACCTTC.

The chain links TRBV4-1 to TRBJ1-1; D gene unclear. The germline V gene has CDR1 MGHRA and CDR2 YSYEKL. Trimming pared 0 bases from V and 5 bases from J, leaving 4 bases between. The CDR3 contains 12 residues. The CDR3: CASSQDYTEAFF. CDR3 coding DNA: TGCGCCAGCAGCCAAGATTATACTGAAGCTTTCTTT.